This T cell receptor (beta chain) derives from a study of cytomegalovirus exposure and HLA in healthy donors (dated by TCRdb to about 2017). About the full investigation: According to a later analysis, the roughly 130 validation repertoires were produced on the same platform as the approximately 690 repertoires of the first cohort. The study was designed to test whether signatures of past pathogen exposure could be identified by cataloging public T cell receptors. In addition to the first cohort of 666 subjects, a separate validation cohort of approximately 110 different subjects was used. The study combined high-throughput TCR immunosequencing, statistical association of individual TCRs with disease status, and machine learning to predict cytomegalovirus infection status. What the authors observed across the whole study: The validation cohort had no HLA typing available for a later analysis, so co-occurrence within that cohort was assessed over all 120 or so repertoires. The authors suggested that the approach could potentially be generalized to other disease states and immunological phenotypes. In a later analysis, TCRs clustered in the first cohort were found to also tend to co-occur in the approximately 120 validation repertoires, with 94% of cluster scores above 0. Across donors, most TCR sequences were observed very rarely, whereas some public TCRs were present in many individuals. The study listed 150 to 200 TCR beta chains as associated with cytomegalovirus. A few of the identified cytomegalovirus-associated TCR beta chains were confirmed in vitro to be specific for cytomegalovirus antigens. In both the original and validation cohorts, the classifier was reported to diagnose cytomegalovirus status with high specificity and sensitivity.

The method was the immunoSEQ multiplex PCR assay. The study's processing was this. A statistical classification framework was built for diagnosing cytomegalovirus status from the catalog of TCR beta chain sequences. TCRdb stores this immuneACCESS table with in-frame sequences only. Part of the clones is absent; in the studies checked, under half of the shortfall reflects unresolved V genes, and no reason is known for the rest. Clone size and V and J calls were adopted from that table, with D and trimming inferred from the DNA. The sample table contains some 240,000 clones; only one count was recorded for over 75% of them. The ten most abundant clones make up about 2% of the sample. Trimming removed 0 bases from V and 6 bases from J, leaving 12 bases between the germline ends. The germline V gene encodes CDR1 SGDLS and CDR2 YYNGEE. The CDR3 measures 14 amino acids from cysteine to phenylalanine. Of the read, only the CDR3 DNA is kept; its 42 bases are in frame from base 1.

Donors formed part of the validation cohort, which comprised about 130 subjects and was distinct from the first cohort of over 500 subjects. The sample holds a few counts of this clone. Its binding antigen is unknown. No base quality values were provided; no much bigger clone lies one nucleotide off. This clonotype was obtained from a woman under 30 in good health and CMV-seropositive. Rearrangement joined TRBV9 to TRBJ1-1; perhaps TRBD1 is the D gene, with 6 bases matching. The sequenced material came from PBMCs. For the CDR3, the sequence is CASSVARGGAEAFF. The nucleotide sequence reads TGTGCCAGCAGCGTAGCTCGCGGGGGCGCTGAAGCTTTCTTT.